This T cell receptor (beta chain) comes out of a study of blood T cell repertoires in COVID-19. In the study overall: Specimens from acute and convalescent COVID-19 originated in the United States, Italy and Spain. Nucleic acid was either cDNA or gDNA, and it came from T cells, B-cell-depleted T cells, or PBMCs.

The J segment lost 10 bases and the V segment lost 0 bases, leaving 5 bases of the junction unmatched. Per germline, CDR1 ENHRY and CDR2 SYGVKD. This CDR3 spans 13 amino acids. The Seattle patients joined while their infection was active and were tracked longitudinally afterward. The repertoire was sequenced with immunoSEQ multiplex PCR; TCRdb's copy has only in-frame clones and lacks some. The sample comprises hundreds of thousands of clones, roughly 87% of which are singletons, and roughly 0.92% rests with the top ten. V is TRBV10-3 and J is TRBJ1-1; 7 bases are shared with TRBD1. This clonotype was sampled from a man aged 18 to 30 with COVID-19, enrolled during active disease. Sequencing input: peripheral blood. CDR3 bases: TGTGCCATCAGTGAGTCCGTACAGGGGATAGCTTTCTTT. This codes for CAISESVQGIAFF.